The rows below give T cell receptor beta chains drawn from one sample of a study of T cell responses to AZD1222 COVID-19 vaccine. Here immunoSEQ multiplex PCR was the method, and the copy in TCRdb shows in-frame clones only, minus some. The sample records approximately 110,000 clones, 89% being singletons. The source was peripheral blood, collected on day 0 of AZD1222 vaccination. Source of these receptors: an adult in good health. The CDR3 runs from the conserved cysteine through the conserved F or W. The order of the fields is V gene, clone size, D gene, J gene, CDR3 protein, CDR3 DNA. D genes are given only for firm matches. Some rows mark clone size as missing; the rest say once, few, many or name a class of expanded clone.

>TRBV10-3|NA|NA|TRBJ2-5
CAISETDGPETQYF
TGTGCCATCAGTGAGACCGACGGGCCGGAGACCCAGTACTTC
>TRBV5-4|once|TRBD2|TRBJ2-3
CASSLRLAGASTDTQYF
TGTGCCAGCAGCTTGAGGCTAGCGGGGGCATCCACAGATACGCAGTATTTT
>TRBV5-4|once|NA|TRBJ2-5
CASSPLGGGQETQYF
TGTGCCAGCAGCCCCCTGGGAGGGGGCCAAGAGACCCAGTACTTC
>TRBV2|NA|NA|TRBJ1-4
CASSVDGRATNEKLFF
TGTGCCAGCAGTGTAGACGGACGCGCAACTAATGAAAAACTGTTTTTT
>TRBV6-5|NA|NA|TRBJ2-7
CASSSGSLSYEQYF
TGTGCCAGCAGTTCCGGTAGTCTCTCCTACGAGCAGTACTTC
>TRBV6-4|NA|NA|TRBJ2-1
CASSRERLSPYNEQFF
TGTGCCAGCAGTCGTGAAAGGCTCTCACCCTACAATGAGCAGTTCTTC
>TRBV27|NA|NA|TRBJ1-3
CASRPRVDSGNTIYF
TGTGCCAGCAGGCCGCGGGTGGACTCTGGAAACACCATATATTTT
>TRBV6-5|NA|NA|TRBJ2-3
CASTGTRTTDTQYF
TGTGCCAGCACTGGGACACGTACCACAGATACGCAGTATTTT
>TRBV6-6|once|NA|TRBJ1-1
CATSPGTEAFF
TGTGCCACCTCCCCCGGCACTGAAGCTTTCTTT
>TRBV2|NA|TRBD1|TRBJ2-3
CASRLGTAFVSDTQYF
TGTGCCAGCAGATTAGGGACAGCCTTCGTCTCAGATACGCAGTATTTT
>TRBV18|NA|NA|TRBJ2-2
CASSLTTDNTGELFF
TGTGCCAGCTCACTGACAACGGATAACACCGGGGAGCTGTTTTTT
>TRBV29-1|NA|NA|TRBJ2-2
CSVGGEAGELFF
TGCAGCGTTGGAGGGGAGGCCGGGGAGCTGTTTTTT
>TRBV12-3/TRBV12-4|NA|NA|TRBJ1-5
CASSRGPREPQHF
TGTGCCAGCAGCCGGGGACCGCGGGAGCCCCAGCATTTT
>TRBV30|NA|NA|TRBJ2-5
CAWEGVASGTQYF
TGTGCCTGGGAGGGGGTGGCTAGCGGGACCCAGTACTTC
>TRBV19|NA|TRBD2|TRBJ2-4
CASSIDSSGASGLAKNIQYF
TGTGCCAGTAGTATAGACTCCTCCGGGGCTAGCGGATTAGCCAAAAACATTCAGTACTTC
>TRBV19|NA|TRBD1|TRBJ1-1
CASSIFGTGKVAFF
TGTGCCAGTAGTATATTCGGGACAGGAAAAGTAGCTTTCTTT
>TRBV6-2/TRBV6-3|NA|NA|TRBJ1-5
CASSYTENQPQHF
TGTGCCAGCAGTTACACGGAGAATCAGCCCCAGCATTTT
>TRBV5-4|NA|NA|TRBJ1-1
CAASGGRGTEAFF
TGTGCCGCCTCCGGGGGTAGGGGCACTGAAGCTTTCTTT
>TRBV2|NA|NA|TRBJ1-5
CASSDSVNQPQHF
TGTGCCAGCAGTGACAGCGTCAATCAGCCCCAGCATTTT